These T cell receptor beta chains were read from a single sample in a study of blood T cell repertoires in COVID-19. Produced via immunoSEQ multiplex PCR; TCRdb's table is partial and in-frame only. This sample has about 260,000 clones, with roughly nine tenths found just once. The sample consisted of PBMCs or T cells enriched from blood (not recorded which). These receptors all stem from a woman between 45 and 60 years old who had recovered from COVID-19. Each CDR3 is given with its conserved first and last residue. D genes are given only for firm matches. Expanded clones get a size class; other rows say once, few or many, or leave the size out.

size	J	D	V	DNA	CDR3
.	TRBJ2-3	.	TRBV28	TGTGCCAGCAGTTTATTAGGCCAGGAGGTGGTAGATACGCAGTATTTT	CASSLLGQEVVDTQYF
.	TRBJ2-3	TRBD2	TRBV6-6	TGTGCCAGCATGCCTAGCGGGAGCTCAGATACGCAGTATTTT	CASMPSGSSDTQYF
.	TRBJ1-1	.	TRBV9	TGTGCCAGCAGTCCGGACAGCGTGAACACTGAAGCTTTCTTT	CASSPDSVNTEAFF
once	TRBJ2-1	TRBD2	TRBV10-3	TGTGCCATCAGTGACCCTCCTAGCGGGGGCTACAATGAGCAGTTCTTC	CAISDPPSGGYNEQFF
once	TRBJ1-1	.	TRBV14	TGTGCCAGCAGCCTGGGACAAGGGAACACTGAAGCTTTCTTT	CASSLGQGNTEAFF
once	TRBJ2-1	TRBD1	TRBV18	TGTGCCAGCTCATCCACTGGACAGGGGGCATACAATGAGCAGTTCTTC	CASSSTGQGAYNEQFF
.	TRBJ2-7	.	TRBV7-3	TGTGCCAGCAGCTTGGGACAAGGCCCGGGTGAGCAGTACTTC	CASSLGQGPGEQYF
.	TRBJ1-2	.	TRBV28	TGTGCCAGCAGTTTTAAAGTTTTGGGACACCTCTATGGCTACACCTTC	CASSFKVLGHLYGYTF
.	TRBJ2-1	.	TRBV25-1	TGTGCCAGCAGTCAGGGGCTGAATGAGCAGTTCTTC	CASSQGLNEQFF
.	TRBJ2-7	TRBD2	TRBV7-3	TGTGCCAGCAGCTTAACATCGCTAGCGGGACCCTCCTACGAGCAGTACTTC	CASSLTSLAGPSYEQYF
.	TRBJ1-1	TRBD1	TRBV5-4	TGTGCCAGCAGCCGCGGACAGGGGGAAACTGAAGCTTTCTTT	CASSRGQGETEAFF
.	TRBJ1-1	.	TRBV10-3	TGTGCCATCAGTGGGGGGGGGCCTGAAGCTTTCTTT	CAISGGGPEAFF
.	TRBJ2-2	TRBD2	TRBV28	TGTGCCAGCAAAGGGACTAGCGGGAGATCAGGGGAGCTGTTTTTT	CASKGTSGRSGELFF
.	TRBJ1-1	.	TRBV6-5	TGTGCCAGCAGTTACCTCCCCGGCAGGATGAACACTGAAGCTTTCTTT	CASSYLPGRMNTEAFF
.	TRBJ1-5	.	TRBV7-9	TGTGCCAGCAGCTTAGGCAGGAGCAATCAGCCCCAGCATTTT	CASSLGRSNQPQHF
.	TRBJ1-2	.	TRBV7-2	TGTGCCAGCAGCTCACGCGGCAACTATGGCTACACCTTC	CASSSRGNYGYTF
.	TRBJ1-2	.	TRBV28	TGTGCCAGCAGTCAGGGTCGTGGCTACACCTTC	CASSQGRGYTF